The 32 T cell receptor beta chains given below trace back to one sample, sequenced in a study of blood T cells in healthy people across ages. Then a second PCR, running about 7 to 11 cycles, was carried out with a sample-barcoded 5' primer and a J-beta primer mix. From the 5' RACE reads, TCRdb called clonotypes with MiXCR, one entry per CDR3 protein. This table has roughly 1.5 million distinct CDR3 sequences, approximately 39% appearing once. The sequenced sample consisted of blood. The source of these receptors is a woman aged 18-29 years in good health.

This clonotype turned up a few times. V is TRBV6-6 and J is TRBJ1-2; TRBD1 aligns across 9 bases. The CDR3 has 15 amino acids. J was trimmed by 5 bases and V by 6 bases; bases with no gene match: 10. Germline V gene lookup returns CDR1 MNHNY and CDR2 SVGAGI (reference sequence). The CDR3 is CASSPPGTGQYGYTF. Written as DNA, the CDR3 is TGTGCCAGCAGCCCGCCGGGGACAGGGCAATATGGCTACACCTTC.

This chain uses TRBV5-1 with TRBJ2-3, with 7 bases matching TRBD2. The germline V gene has CDR1 SGHRS and CDR2 YFSETQ. This CDR3 has 16 amino acids. Trimming at V came to 0 bases and at J to 7 bases, leaving 11 bases not matched to a gene. The CDR3 region has the DNA TGCGCCAGCAGCTTGGGAGCGAGCGGGGCAGGAAATACGCAGTATTTT. It is translated as CASSLGASGAGNTQYF.

This clonotype was seen once. V and J are TRBV5-6 and TRBJ2-2, with D possibly being TRBD2 (6 bases). The CDR3 runs 16 residues. V was trimmed by 4 bases and J by 0 bases, leaving 13 bases between them. The germline V gene has CDR1 SGHDT and CDR2 YYEEEE. The CDR3 DNA reads TGTGCCAGCAGCCTCATGGGACTGACGAACACCGGGGAGCTGTTTTTT. Amino acid sequence: CASSLMGLTNTGELFF. Supplemented by reference TRBV5-6 and TRBJ2-2, the full variable domain reads DAGVTQSPTHLIKTRGQQVTLRCSPKSGHDTVSWYQQALGQGPQFIFQYYEEEERQRGNFPDRFSGHQFPNYSSELNVNALLLGDSALYLCASSLMGLTNTGELFFGEGSRLTVL.

The chain employs TRBV7-2 and TRBJ2-5, with D possibly TRBD2 on 6 matching bases. Looked up from germline, CDR1 is SGHTA and CDR2 is FQGNSA. This CDR3 has 13 amino acids. V dropped 7 bases and J dropped 4 bases, with 13 bases sitting between them. The CDR3 nucleotides are TGTGCCAGCAACGTGGGGGGTTCAGAGACCCAGTACTTC. Translating gives CASNVGGSETQYF.

The rearrangement links TRBV20-1 to TRBJ2-3; tentative D call: TRBD1 (7 bases). This CDR3 spans 15 amino acids. Trimming stripped 0 bases from V and 4 bases from J, with 14 bases between. The V gene's germline CDR1 is DFQATT and CDR2 SNEGSKA (reference sequence). CDR3 loop: CSARESSRGADTQYF. The CDR3 coding sequence is TGCAGTGCTAGAGAATCTTCCAGGGGGGCAGATACGCAGTATTTT.

The V call is TRBV24-1, the J call TRBJ2-7, with unresolved D. Trimming removed 3 bases from V and 2 bases from J, with 7 bases in between. The CDR3 sequence is 13 residues long. Germline CDR1 and CDR2: KGHDR and SFDVKD. The CDR3 DNA is TGTGCCACCAGTGATGCAGGTACCTACGAGCAGTACTTC. This encodes CATSDAGTYEQYF.

The V call is TRBV12-3 or TRBV12-4, the J call TRBJ2-1; 10 bases agree with TRBD2. The V and J ends lost 5 bases and 5 bases, in that order; junction bases with no gene match: 6. This CDR3 spans 15 amino acids. Here the CDR3 DNA reads TGTGCCAGCAGTCCAACTAGCGGGGATGACAATGAGCAGTTCTTC. Its protein product is CASSPTSGDDNEQFF.

J is TRBJ1-5 and V is TRBV28; 8 bases fit TRBD1. CDR1 and CDR2 (germline): MDHEN, SYDVKM. V was pared by 4 bases and J by 6 bases, with 8 bases of the junction left unmatched. The CDR3 consists of 15 residues. The DNA for the CDR3 is TGTGCCAGCAGTTCGCCCACAGGGGGTACTCAGCCCCAGCATTTT. It codes for CASSSPTGGTQPQHF. The full variable domain, its missing parts supplied by reference TRBV28 and TRBJ1-5, is DVKVTQSSRYLVKRTGEKVFLECVQDMDHENMFWYRQDPGLGLRLIYFSYDVKMKEKGDIPEGYSVSREKKERFSLILESASTNQTSMYLCASSSPTGGTQPQHFGDGTRLSIL.

With regard to this clonotype: A much larger clonotype is one base distant, so this may be a read error. The chain joins TRBV6-5 to TRBJ2-5; TRBD1 or TRBD2 may be the D gene (6 bases each). Germline CDR1 and CDR2: MNHEY and SVGAGI. V lost 10 bases, J lost 2 bases, and 20 bases lay in between. The CDR3 length is 15 residues. This CDR3 reads CAIANTGRTQETQYF. As DNA, the CDR3 is TGTGCCATCGCCAATACAGGGAGGACGCAAGAGACCCAGTACTTC.

This clonotype was seen only a few times. The chain combines TRBV12-3 or TRBV12-4 with TRBJ1-5; 7 bases map to TRBD1. This CDR3 has 15 residues. Trimming cost V 7 bases and J 3 bases; bases outside gene matches: 9. The CDR3 nucleotides read TGTGCCAGCACGTACTCCGACAGGGACAATCAGCCCCAGCATTTT. Translating it yields CASTYSDRDNQPQHF.

In this sample, this clonotype turned up a few times. This chain uses TRBV10-3 with TRBJ2-3, with D tentatively TRBD1 (5 bases). Trimming left V 2 bases short and J 0 bases short, with 12 bases between. The CDR3 has 16 amino acids. Germline CDR1 ENHRY, CDR2 SYGVKD. The DNA for the CDR3 is TGTGCCATCAGTGAGAGGGGTCGACAGAGCACAGATACGCAGTATTTT. Its translation: CAISERGRQSTDTQYF.

This clonotype was detected only a few times. The CDR3 DNA sequence: TGTGCCAGCAGTGGTTCGTATGCTGGTGGCTACACCTTC. It yields the protein CASSGSYAGGYTF. This chain joins TRBV25-1 and TRBJ1-2; D is uncertain. Germline V gene lookup returns CDR1 MGHDK and CDR2 SYGVNS. Deletions cut 4 bases from V and 7 bases from J, with 13 bases between. The CDR3 has 13 amino acids.

This chain connects TRBV29-1 to TRBJ1-1; D is undetermined. The CDR3 covers 12 residues. CDR1 and CDR2 (germline): SQVTM, ANQGSEA. The V and J ends lost 5 bases and 0 bases respectively, with 7 bases between them. The CDR3 region has the DNA TGCAGCGTTAATGGGTTGAACACTGAAGCTTTCTTT. Protein sequence: CSVNGLNTEAFF.

The chain joins TRBV4-2 to TRBJ1-2; D gene unclear. V lost 0 bases to trimming and J lost 4 bases, with 9 bases between them. The length of the CDR3 is 14 residues. From germline, CDR1 is LGHNA and CDR2 YNFKEQ. The CDR3 sequence: CASSQDSSFYGYTF. CDR3 nucleotide sequence: TGTGCCAGCAGCCAAGATAGCAGTTTCTATGGCTACACCTTC.

The J gene is TRBJ2-2, the V gene TRBV7-2, with D tentatively TRBD2 (6 bases). The CDR3 consists of 14 residues. V was shortened by 3 bases and J by 5 bases, with 10 bases between the two germline ends. Germline loops: CDR1 SGHTA, CDR2 FQGNSA. In DNA, the CDR3 is TGTGCCAGCAGCTTGGAGGGAGAGACCGGGGAGCTGTTTTTT. Residues: CASSLEGETGELFF.

The V and J genes are TRBV9 and TRBJ1-2; D possibly corresponds to TRBD1 (6 bases). CDR3 length: 14 amino acids. Germline V gene lookup returns CDR1 SGDLS and CDR2 YYNGEE. Trimming pared 2 bases from V and 4 bases from J, leaving 12 bases between. DNA for the CDR3: TGTGCCAGCAGCGTTGGACAGCCCCTCTATGGCTACACCTTC. Amino acids: CASSVGQPLYGYTF.

Comments on this clonotype: Mismatch with germline at one junction end may stem from a read error. The CDR3 DNA reads as TGCAGTGCCAGAGCCCTGACAGGGCCAGGACAGCCCCAGCATTTT. As protein: CSARALTGPGQPQHF. The V gene is TRBV20-1, the J gene TRBJ1-5; 7 nucleotides line up with TRBD1. This CDR3 is built from 15 residues. CDR1 is DFQATT and CDR2 is SNEGSKA in the germline V gene (reference sequence).

This clonotype was counted between two and nine times. DNA of the CDR3: TGTGCCAGCAGTTTGGGCCAGGGGGGATTCGGACGTGGCTACACCTTC. Its translation: CASSLGQGGFGRGYTF. The chain couples TRBV27 to TRBJ1-2; 7 bases line up with TRBD1. This CDR3 contains 16 residues. Germline values: CDR1 MNHEY, CDR2 SMNVEV (reference sequence). Trimming cost V 3 bases and J 7 bases; bases outside gene matches: 14.

V and J are TRBV15 and TRBJ2-1, with D uncertain. The CDR3 spans 13 residues. Germline V lookup: CDR1 LNHNV, CDR2 YYDKDF (reference sequence). The germline V and J ends were trimmed by 5 bases and 3 bases, with 8 bases remaining between them. CDR3 region: CATSYPGYNEQFF. The CDR3 DNA reads as TGTGCCACCAGCTATCCGGGCTACAATGAGCAGTTCTTC.

The chain recombines TRBV7-9 with TRBJ1-1; D perhaps matches TRBD1 (6 bases). The CDR3 runs 15 residues. Trimming left V 2 bases short and J 0 bases short, with 10 bases between. CDR1 SEHNR and CDR2 FQNEAQ come from the germline V gene (reference sequence). The CDR3 nucleotides read TGTGCCAGCAGCTTAACGGGGGGGCTGAACACTGAAGCTTTCTTT. Amino acids: CASSLTGGLNTEAFF. The complete variable domain, with remaining parts taken from reference TRBV7-9 and TRBJ1-1, reads DTGVSQNPRHKITKRGQNVTFRCDPISEHNRLYWYRQTLGQGPEFLTYFQNEAQLEKSRLLSDRFSAERPKGSFSTLEIQRTEQGDSAMYLCASSLTGGLNTEAFFGQGTRLTVV.

Details on this clonotype: Germline and junction disagree at one end, which may indicate a read error. V gene TRBV5-1 combines with J gene TRBJ2-7; D may be TRBD1 or TRBD2 (5 bases each). The J call may be faulty, since TRBJ2-5 better matches the DNA end. The CDR3 extends over 13 amino acids. CDR1 is SGHRS and CDR2 is YFSETQ in the germline V gene. The DNA of the CDR3 is TGTGCCAGCAGCTTCGGGGCACAAGGGACCCAGTACTTC. Protein sequence: CASSFGAQGTQYF.

The chain recombines TRBV4-3 with TRBJ1-1; D ambiguous. V was clipped by 0 bases and J by 4 bases, with 9 bases between them. CDR3 length equals 14 residues. CDR1 is LGHNA, CDR2 YSLEER, per germline. The CDR3 is CASSQDSLGTEAFF. The DNA of the CDR3 is TGCGCCAGCAGCCAAGATTCTCTGGGCACTGAAGCTTTCTTT.

The V call is TRBV7-2, the J call TRBJ1-1; a weak D match, TRBD1 (5 bases). Per germline, CDR1 SGHTA and CDR2 FQGNSA. V lost 5 bases, J lost 6 bases, and 10 bases lay in between. This CDR3 comprises 12 residues. The CDR3 protein is CASSVQGAEAFF. The CDR3 coding sequence is TGTGCCAGCAGCGTCCAGGGTGCTGAAGCTTTCTTT. The variable domain in full, completed from reference TRBV7-2 and TRBJ1-1, reads GAGVSQSPSNKVTEKGKDVELRCDPISGHTALYWYRQSLGQGLEFLIYFQGNSAPDKSGLPSDRFSAERTGGSVSTLTIQRTQQEDSAVYLCASSVQGAEAFFGQGTRLTVV.

V usage is TRBV7-2 and J usage is TRBJ1-2; TRBD1 agrees at 7 bases. CDR1 and CDR2 (germline): SGHTA, FQGNSA. The trim removed 5 bases at V and 7 bases at J, leaving 13 bases unmatched. This CDR3 contains 15 residues. The CDR3 loop is CASSPLEGATCGYTF. DNA for the CDR3: TGTGCCAGCAGCCCCCTTGAGGGGGCAACGTGTGGCTACACCTTC.

This clonotype was observed a few times. This chain joins TRBV12-3 or TRBV12-4 and TRBJ2-5, with TRBD1 matching over 7 bases. V shed 5 bases and J 3 bases; nucleotides not matched to a gene: 3. This CDR3 contains 13 residues. The CDR3 bases are TGTGCCAGCAGTGTAACAGGGGAAGAGACCCAGTACTTC. It specifies CASSVTGEETQYF.

This clonotype was seen more than once but under ten times. The rearrangement joins TRBV27 to TRBJ2-1, with D unclear. Germline V gene sequence: CDR1 MNHEY, CDR2 SMNVEV (reference sequence). The CDR3 spans 11 residues. V shed 6 bases and J shed 14 bases, with 14 bases lying between them. The CDR3 nucleotides are TGTGCCAGCAGATTGTCCTGGCGAGAGTTCTTC. The encoded protein is CASRLSWREFF.

This clonotype was seen only a few times. The rearrangement joins TRBV5-1 to TRBJ1-4; possible D gene TRBD1, 5 bases. Germline CDR1 and CDR2: SGHRS and YFSETQ. The CDR3 is 13 residues long. V was pared by 4 bases and J by 8 bases, with 12 bases between. The CDR3 spells CASSMRGNEKLFF. As DNA, the CDR3 is TGCGCCAGCAGCATGAGGGGAAACGAAAAACTGTTTTTT.

In its sample, this clonotype was seen a few times. V gene TRBV5-1 combines with J gene TRBJ2-3; D may match TRBD1 or TRBD2 (6 bases each). The CDR3 extends over 14 amino acids. Germline-derived CDR1 and CDR2 are SGHRS and YFSETQ. With 5 bases removed from V and 1 base from J, the gap between germline ends came to 11 bases. The CDR3 coding sequence is TGCGCCAGCAGTTGGGGGGCTCGCACAGATACGCAGTATTTT. Amino acids: CASSWGARTDTQYF.

This sequence joins TRBV15 and TRBJ2-3; D possibly corresponds to TRBD1 (6 bases). Germline V gives CDR1 LNHNV, CDR2 YYDKDF (reference sequence). Deletions cut 10 bases from V and 4 bases from J, with 21 bases between. The CDR3 has 15 amino acids. The CDR3 loop reads CAIHSTGIIADTQYF. DNA for the CDR3: TGTGCCATCCACTCTACAGGGATAATAGCAGATACGCAGTATTTT.

The CDR3 region is CASSSPAPGNTDTQYF. CDR3 DNA: TGTGCCAGCAGCTCCCCAGCCCCGGGGAACACAGATACGCAGTATTTT. The J gene is TRBJ2-3, the V gene TRBV7-9, with D possibly matching TRBD2 (5 bases). Germline CDR1 SEHNR, CDR2 FQNEAQ (reference sequence). The CDR3 loop spans 16 amino acids. The V gene lost 4 bases and the J gene lost 2 bases, with 16 bases spanning the gap.

This clonotype was seen only once. The J gene is TRBJ2-7, the V gene TRBV11-2; D unresolved. The CDR3 is 15 residues long. CDR1 and CDR2 (germline): SGHAT, FQNNGV. V was pared by 4 bases and J by 5 bases, with 18 bases between. CDR3 sequence reads: CASSSPGWVTDEQYF. The CDR3 region has the DNA TGTGCCAGCAGCTCCCCCGGCTGGGTTACCGACGAGCAGTACTTC.

The chain has TRBV10-3 and TRBJ2-3, with TRBD2 matching over 10 bases. Germline-derived CDR1 and CDR2 are ENHRY and SYGVKD. There are 16 residues in the CDR3. Germline trimming cut 2 bases from V and 7 bases from J; bases unmatched to any gene: 9. In DNA form, the CDR3 reads TGTGCCATCAGTGAGGCAGAATCTAGCGGGAGAAATACGCAGTATTTT. As protein: CAISEAESSGRNTQYF.